The clone carrying this T cell receptor (beta chain) was counted a few times. This sample is part of a study of glioma-infiltrating T cells after dendritic cell vaccination. The primer mix had 60 V beta and 13 J beta primers. Assay: immunoSEQ multiplex PCR; the TCRdb copy retains only in-frame clones and omits some. The table includes approximately 82,000 clones, roughly 90% detected once. Per the germline V gene, CDR1 is GTSNPN and CDR2 is SVGIG (reference sequence). Trimming left V 4 bases short and J 8 bases short, with 14 bases between. The CDR3 extends over 13 amino acids. Source: blood, taken before dendritic cell vaccination. The chain couples TRBV30 to TRBJ1-4, with D possibly matching TRBD1 (5 bases). This clonotype was sampled from a human donor with glioblastoma. Here the CDR3 reads CAWNAGIGEKLFF. CDR3 DNA sequence: TGTGCCTGGAACGCAGGGATAGGGGAAAAACTGTTTTTT.